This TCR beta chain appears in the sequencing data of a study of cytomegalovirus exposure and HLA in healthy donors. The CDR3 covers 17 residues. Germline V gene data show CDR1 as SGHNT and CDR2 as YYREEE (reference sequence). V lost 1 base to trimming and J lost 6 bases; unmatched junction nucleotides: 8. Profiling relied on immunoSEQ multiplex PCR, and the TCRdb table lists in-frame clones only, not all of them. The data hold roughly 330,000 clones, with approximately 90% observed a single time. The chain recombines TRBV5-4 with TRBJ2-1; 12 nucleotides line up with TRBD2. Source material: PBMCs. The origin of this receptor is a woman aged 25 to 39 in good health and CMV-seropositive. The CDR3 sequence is CASSLSTSGRPPNEQFF. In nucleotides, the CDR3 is TGTGCCAGCAGCTTGTCGACTAGCGGGAGACCGCCCAATGAGCAGTTCTTC.